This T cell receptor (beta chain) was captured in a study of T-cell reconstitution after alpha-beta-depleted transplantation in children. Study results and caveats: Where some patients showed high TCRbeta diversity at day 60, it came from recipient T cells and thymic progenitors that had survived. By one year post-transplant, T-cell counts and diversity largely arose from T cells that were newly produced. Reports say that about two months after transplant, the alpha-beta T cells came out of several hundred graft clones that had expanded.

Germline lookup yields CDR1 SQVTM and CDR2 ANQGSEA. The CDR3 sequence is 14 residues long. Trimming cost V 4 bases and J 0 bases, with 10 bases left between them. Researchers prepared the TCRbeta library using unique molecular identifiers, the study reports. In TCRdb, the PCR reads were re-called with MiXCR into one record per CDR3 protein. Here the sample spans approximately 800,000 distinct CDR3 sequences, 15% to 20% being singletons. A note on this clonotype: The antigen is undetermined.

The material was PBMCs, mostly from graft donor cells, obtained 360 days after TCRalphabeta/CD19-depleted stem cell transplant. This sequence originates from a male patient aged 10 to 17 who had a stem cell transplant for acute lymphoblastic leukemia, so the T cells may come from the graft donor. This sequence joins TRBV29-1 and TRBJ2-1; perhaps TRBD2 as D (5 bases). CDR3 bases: TGCAGCGTTGGAGGGCAACCCTCCTACAATGAGCAGTTCTTC. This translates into CSVGGQPSYNEQFF.